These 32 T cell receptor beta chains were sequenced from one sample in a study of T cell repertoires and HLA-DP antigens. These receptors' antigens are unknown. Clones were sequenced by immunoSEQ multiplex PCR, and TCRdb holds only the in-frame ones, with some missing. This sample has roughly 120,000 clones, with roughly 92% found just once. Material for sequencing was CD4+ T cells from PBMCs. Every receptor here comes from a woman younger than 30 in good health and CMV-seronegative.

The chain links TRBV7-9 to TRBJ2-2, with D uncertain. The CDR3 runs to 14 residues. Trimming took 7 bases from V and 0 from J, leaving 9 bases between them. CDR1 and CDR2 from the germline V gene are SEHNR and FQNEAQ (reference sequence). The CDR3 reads CASTQRPNTGELFF. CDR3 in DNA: TGTGCCAGCACCCAAAGACCGAACACCGGGGAGCTGTTTTTT.

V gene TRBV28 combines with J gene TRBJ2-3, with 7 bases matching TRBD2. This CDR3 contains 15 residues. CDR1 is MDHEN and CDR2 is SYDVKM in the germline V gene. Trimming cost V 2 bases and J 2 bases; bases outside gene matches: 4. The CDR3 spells CASSLAGLNTDTQYF. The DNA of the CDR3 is TGTGCCAGCAGTTTAGCGGGACTAAACACAGATACGCAGTATTTT.

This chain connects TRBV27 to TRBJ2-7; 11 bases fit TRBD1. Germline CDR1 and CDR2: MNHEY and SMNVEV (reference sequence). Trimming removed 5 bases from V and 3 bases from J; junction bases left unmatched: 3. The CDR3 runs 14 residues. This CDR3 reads CASSAGTGGYEQYF. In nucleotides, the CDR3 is TGTGCCAGCAGTGCCGGGACAGGGGGCTACGAGCAGTACTTC.

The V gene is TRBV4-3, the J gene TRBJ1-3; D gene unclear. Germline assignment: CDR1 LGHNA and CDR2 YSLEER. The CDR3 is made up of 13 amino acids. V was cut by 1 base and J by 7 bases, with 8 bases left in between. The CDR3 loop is CASSQVLGNTIYF. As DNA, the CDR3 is TGCGCCAGCAGCCAAGTACTGGGGAACACCATATATTTT.

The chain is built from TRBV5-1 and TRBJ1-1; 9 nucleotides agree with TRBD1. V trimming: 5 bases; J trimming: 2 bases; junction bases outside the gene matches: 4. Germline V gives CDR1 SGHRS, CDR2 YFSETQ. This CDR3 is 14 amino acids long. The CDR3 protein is CASRRTGDNTEAFF. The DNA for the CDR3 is TGCGCCAGCAGAAGGACAGGGGATAACACTGAAGCTTTCTTT.

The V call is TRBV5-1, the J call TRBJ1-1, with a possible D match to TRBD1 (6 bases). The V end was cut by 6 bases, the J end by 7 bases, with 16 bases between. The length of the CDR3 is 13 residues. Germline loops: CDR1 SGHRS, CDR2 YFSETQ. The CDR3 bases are TGCGCCAGCACGGAACAGGGCCTGGGTGAAGCTTTCTTT. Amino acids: CASTEQGLGEAFF.

CDR3 DNA sequence: TGTGCCAGCAGCTTAGGATCCAGCCGCGTGGACGGGGAGCTGTTTTTT. Translating gives CASSLGSSRVDGELFF. The chain combines TRBV11-1 with TRBJ2-2; D gene uncertain. The length of the CDR3 is 16 residues. V was trimmed by 1 base and J by 7 bases, leaving 16 bases between them. Germline V lookup: CDR1 SGHAT, CDR2 FQDESV (reference sequence). The full variable domain, completed using reference TRBV11-1 and TRBJ2-2, is EAEVAQSPRYKITEKSQAVAFWCDPISGHATLYWYRQILGQGPELLVQFQDESVVDDSQLPKDRFSAERLKGVDSTLKIQPAELGDSAMYLCASSLGSSRVDGELFFGEGSRLTVL.

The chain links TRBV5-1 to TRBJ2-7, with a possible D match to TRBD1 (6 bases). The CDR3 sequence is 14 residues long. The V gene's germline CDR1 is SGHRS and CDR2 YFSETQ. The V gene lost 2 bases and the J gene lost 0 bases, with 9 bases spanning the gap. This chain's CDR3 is CASSFGQSSYEQYF. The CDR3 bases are TGCGCCAGCAGCTTTGGACAGAGCTCCTACGAGCAGTACTTC.

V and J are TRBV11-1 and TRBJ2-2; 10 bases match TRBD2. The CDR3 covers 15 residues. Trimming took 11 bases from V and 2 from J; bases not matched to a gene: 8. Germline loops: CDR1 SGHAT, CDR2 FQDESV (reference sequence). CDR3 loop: CASGVAGGNTGELFF. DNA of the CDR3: TGTGCCTCCGGGGTAGCGGGGGGTAACACCGGGGAGCTGTTTTTT.

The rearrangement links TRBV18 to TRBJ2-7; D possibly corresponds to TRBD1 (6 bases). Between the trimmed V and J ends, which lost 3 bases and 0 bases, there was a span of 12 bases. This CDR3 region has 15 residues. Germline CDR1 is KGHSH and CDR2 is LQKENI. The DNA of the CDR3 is TGTGCCAGCTCACCGGGGGCAAGGAGCTCCTACGAGCAGTACTTC. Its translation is CASSPGARSSYEQYF.

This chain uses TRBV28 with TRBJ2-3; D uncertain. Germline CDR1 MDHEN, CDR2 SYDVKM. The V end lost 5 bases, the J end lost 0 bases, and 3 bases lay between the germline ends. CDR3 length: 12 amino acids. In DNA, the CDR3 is TGTGCCAGCAGTGATAGCACAGATACGCAGTATTTT. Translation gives CASSDSTDTQYF.

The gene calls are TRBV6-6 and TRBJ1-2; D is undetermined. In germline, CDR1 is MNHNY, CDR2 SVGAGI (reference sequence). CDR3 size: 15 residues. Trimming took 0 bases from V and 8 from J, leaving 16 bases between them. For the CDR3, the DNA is TGTGCCAGCAGTTACTCGAGCTCCCAGGAAAGAGGCTACACCTTC. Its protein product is CASSYSSSQERGYTF.

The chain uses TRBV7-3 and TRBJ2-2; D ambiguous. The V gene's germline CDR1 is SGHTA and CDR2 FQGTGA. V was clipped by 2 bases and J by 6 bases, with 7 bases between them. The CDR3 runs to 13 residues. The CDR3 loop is CASSLYRAGELFF. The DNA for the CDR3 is TGTGCCAGCAGCTTATACAGAGCCGGGGAGCTGTTTTTT.

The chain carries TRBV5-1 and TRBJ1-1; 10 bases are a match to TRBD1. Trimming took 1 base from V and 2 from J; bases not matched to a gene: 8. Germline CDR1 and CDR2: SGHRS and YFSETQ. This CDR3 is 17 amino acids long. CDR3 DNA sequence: TGCGCCAGCAGCTTGATCGGACAGGGGGACCTTAACACTGAAGCTTTCTTT. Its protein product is CASSLIGQGDLNTEAFF.

CDR3 sequence reads: CASSGGQGKALYEQYF. The CDR3 nucleotides are TGCGCCAGCAGCGGCGGACAGGGAAAAGCCCTATACGAGCAGTACTTC. J is TRBJ2-7 and V is TRBV5-1; 8 bases line up with TRBD1. The CDR3 is 16 residues long. V dropped 4 bases and J dropped 4; count of bases not matched to a gene: 13. Germline V gene sequence: CDR1 SGHRS, CDR2 YFSETQ. The entire variable domain, with the rest obtained from reference TRBV5-1 and TRBJ2-7, is as follows: KAGVTQTPRYLIKTRGQQVTLSCSPISGHRSVSWYQQTPGQGLQFLFEYFSETQRNKGNFPGRFSGRQFSNSRSEMNVSTLELGDSALYLCASSGGQGKALYEQYFGPGTRLTVT.

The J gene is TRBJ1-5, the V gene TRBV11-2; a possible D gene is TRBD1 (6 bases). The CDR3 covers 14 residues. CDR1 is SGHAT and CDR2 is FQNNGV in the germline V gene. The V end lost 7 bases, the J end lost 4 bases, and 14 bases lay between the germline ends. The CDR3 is CASKATGSNQPQHF. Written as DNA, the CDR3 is TGTGCCAGCAAAGCGACAGGCTCAAATCAGCCCCAGCATTTT.

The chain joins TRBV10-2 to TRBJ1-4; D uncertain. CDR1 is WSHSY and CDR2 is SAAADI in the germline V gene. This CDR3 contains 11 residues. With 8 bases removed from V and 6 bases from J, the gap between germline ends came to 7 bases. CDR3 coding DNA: TGCGCCAGCGAAGAGGATGAAAAACTGTTTTTT. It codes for CASEEDEKLFF.

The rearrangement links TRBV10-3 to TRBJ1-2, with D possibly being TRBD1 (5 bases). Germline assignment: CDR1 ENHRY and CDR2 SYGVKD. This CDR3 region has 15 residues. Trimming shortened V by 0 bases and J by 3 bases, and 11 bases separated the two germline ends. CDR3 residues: CAISESTRVDYGYTF. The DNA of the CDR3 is TGTGCCATCAGTGAGTCGACCAGGGTCGACTATGGCTACACCTTC.

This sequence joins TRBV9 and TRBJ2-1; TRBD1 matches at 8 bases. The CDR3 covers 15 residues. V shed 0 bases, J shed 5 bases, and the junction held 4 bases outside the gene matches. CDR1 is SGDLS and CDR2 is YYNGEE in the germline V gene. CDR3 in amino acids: CASSVVQGVNNEQFF. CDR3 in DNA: TGTGCCAGCAGCGTAGTACAGGGGGTAAACAATGAGCAGTTCTTC.

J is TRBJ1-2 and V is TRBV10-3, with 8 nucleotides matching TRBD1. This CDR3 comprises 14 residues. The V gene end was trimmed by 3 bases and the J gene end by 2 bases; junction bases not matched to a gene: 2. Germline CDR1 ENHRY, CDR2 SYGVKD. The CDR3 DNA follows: TGTGCCATCAGTGATAACAGGGGGAACTATGGCTACACCTTC. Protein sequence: CAISDNRGNYGYTF.

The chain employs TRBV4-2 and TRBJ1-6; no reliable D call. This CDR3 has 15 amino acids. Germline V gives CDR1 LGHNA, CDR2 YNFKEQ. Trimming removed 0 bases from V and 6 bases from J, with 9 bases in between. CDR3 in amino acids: CASSQEGGANSPLHF. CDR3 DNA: TGTGCCAGCAGCCAAGAGGGAGGAGCTAATTCACCCCTCCACTTT.

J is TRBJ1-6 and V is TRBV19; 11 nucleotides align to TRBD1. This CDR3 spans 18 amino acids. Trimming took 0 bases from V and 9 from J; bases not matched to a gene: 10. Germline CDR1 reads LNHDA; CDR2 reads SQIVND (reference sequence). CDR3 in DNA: TGTGCCAGTAGTATAGACCACAGCGGACAGGGGGCGGGTTCACCCCTCCACTTT. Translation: CASSIDHSGQGAGSPLHF.

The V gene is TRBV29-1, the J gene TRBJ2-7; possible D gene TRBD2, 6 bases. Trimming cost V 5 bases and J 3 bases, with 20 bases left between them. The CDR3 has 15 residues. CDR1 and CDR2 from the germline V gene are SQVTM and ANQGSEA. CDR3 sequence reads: CSVTTDGDFFYEQYF. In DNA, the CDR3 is TGCAGCGTTACGACGGACGGGGACTTTTTCTACGAGCAGTACTTC.

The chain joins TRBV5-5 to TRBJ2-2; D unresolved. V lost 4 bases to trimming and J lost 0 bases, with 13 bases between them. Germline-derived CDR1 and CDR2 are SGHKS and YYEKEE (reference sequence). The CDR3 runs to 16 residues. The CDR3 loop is CASSPLADANTGELFF. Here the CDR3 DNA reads TGTGCCAGCAGCCCCTTGGCGGATGCGAACACCGGGGAGCTGTTTTTT. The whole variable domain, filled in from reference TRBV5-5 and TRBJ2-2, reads DAGVTQSPTHLIKTRGQQVTLRCSPISGHKSVSWYQQVLGQGPQFIFQYYEKEERGRGNFPDRFSARQFPNYSSELNVNALLLGDSALYLCASSPLADANTGELFFGEGSRLTVL.

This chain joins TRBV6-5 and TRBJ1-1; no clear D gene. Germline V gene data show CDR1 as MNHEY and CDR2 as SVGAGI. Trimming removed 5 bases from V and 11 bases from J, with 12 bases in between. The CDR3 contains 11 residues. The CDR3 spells CASSELFRAFF. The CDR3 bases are TGTGCCAGCAGTGAGTTATTCCGGGCTTTCTTT.

CDR3: CASSGTLYEQYV. CDR3 nucleotides: TGTGCCAGCTCAGGGACACTGTACGAGCAGTACGTC. The chain uses TRBV18 and TRBJ2-7; a weak D match, TRBD1 (6 bases). V lost 5 bases to trimming and J lost 4 bases, with 9 bases between them. The CDR3 is 12 amino acids. Germline V gives CDR1 KGHSH, CDR2 LQKENI.

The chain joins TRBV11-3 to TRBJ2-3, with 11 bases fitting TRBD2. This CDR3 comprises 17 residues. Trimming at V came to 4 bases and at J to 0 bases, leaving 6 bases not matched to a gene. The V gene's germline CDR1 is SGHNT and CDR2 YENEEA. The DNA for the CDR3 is TGTGCCAGCAGCTCCGGGACTAGCGGACCAAGCACAGATACGCAGTATTTT. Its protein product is CASSSGTSGPSTDTQYF.

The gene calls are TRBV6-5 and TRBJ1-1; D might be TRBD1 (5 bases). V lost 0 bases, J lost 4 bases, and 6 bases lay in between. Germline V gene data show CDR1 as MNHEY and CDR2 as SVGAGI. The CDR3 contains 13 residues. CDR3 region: CASSYSGGTEAFF. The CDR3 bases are TGTGCCAGCAGTTACTCGGGGGGCACTGAAGCTTTCTTT.

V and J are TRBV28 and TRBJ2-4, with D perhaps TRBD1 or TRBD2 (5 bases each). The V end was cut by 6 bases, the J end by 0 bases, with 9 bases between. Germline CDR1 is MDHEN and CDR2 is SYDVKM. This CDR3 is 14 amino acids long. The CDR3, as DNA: TGTGCCAGCAGAGAGGGGTTAGCCAAAAACATTCAGTACTTC. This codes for CASREGLAKNIQYF.

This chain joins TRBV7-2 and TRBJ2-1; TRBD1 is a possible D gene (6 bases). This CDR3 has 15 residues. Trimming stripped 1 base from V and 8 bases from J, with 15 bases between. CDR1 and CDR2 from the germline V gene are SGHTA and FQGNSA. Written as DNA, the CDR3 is TGTGCCAGCAGCTTAGAGGGGGTCCGGGGAGATGAGCAGTTCTTC. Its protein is CASSLEGVRGDEQFF.

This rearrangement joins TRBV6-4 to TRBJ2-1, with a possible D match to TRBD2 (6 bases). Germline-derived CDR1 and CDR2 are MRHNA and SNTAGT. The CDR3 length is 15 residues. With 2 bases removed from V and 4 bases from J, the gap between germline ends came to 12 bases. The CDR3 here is CASSDGGAPYNEQFF. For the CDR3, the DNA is TGTGCCAGCAGTGACGGAGGGGCCCCTTACAATGAGCAGTTCTTC.

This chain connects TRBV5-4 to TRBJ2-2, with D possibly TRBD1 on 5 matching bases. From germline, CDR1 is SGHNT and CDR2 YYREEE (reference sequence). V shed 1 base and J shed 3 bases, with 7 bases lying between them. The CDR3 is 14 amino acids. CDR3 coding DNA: TGTGCCAGCAGCTTGTTGACAGACACCGGGGAGCTGTTTTTT. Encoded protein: CASSLLTDTGELFF.